These 18 T cell receptor beta chains were sequenced from one sample in a study of T-cell memory formation after mild COVID-19. TCRdb independently ran MiXCR on the 5' RACE reads; one entry per CDR3 protein. The sample has roughly 400,000 distinct CDR3 sequences; about 24% are singletons. Sample: PBMCs or a T cell subset sorted from them (not recorded which). These receptors originate from an adult woman who had mild COVID-19 (a few samples of this study predate the infection). Cell type and time point are not known.

This clonotype was observed a handful of times. The chain combines TRBV7-6 with TRBJ2-6; D may be TRBD1 (6 bases). CDR3 length: 17 residues. Germline values: CDR1 SGHVS, CDR2 FNYEAQ. Trimming cost V 5 bases and J 2 bases, with 16 bases left between them. CDR3 residues: CASSPYTQGAGANVLTF. In DNA, the CDR3 is TGTGCCAGCAGCCCATATACACAGGGTGCTGGGGCCAACGTCCTGACTTTC.

This clonotype was seen repeatedly, ten times or more. V is TRBV5-1 and J is TRBJ1-6; D uncertain. CDR3 length: 14 amino acids. The V gene lost 7 bases and the J gene lost 0 bases, with 8 bases spanning the gap. The germline CDR1 and CDR2 sequences are SGHRS and YFSETQ. The CDR3 spells CASRENSYNSPLHF. The CDR3 DNA is TGCGCCAGCCGAGAGAACTCCTATAATTCACCCCTCCACTTT.

The V gene is TRBV6-5, the J gene TRBJ2-1; D gene ambiguous. Germline V lookup: CDR1 MNHEY, CDR2 SVGAGI. The V and J ends lost 1 base and 8 bases respectively, with 12 bases between them. CDR3 length: 14 residues. CDR3 bases: TGTGCCAGCAGTTACTACGGCGCTTTCGATGAGCAGTTCTTC. Translated: CASSYYGAFDEQFF.

This clonotype was observed a handful of times. J is TRBJ1-5 and V is TRBV7-9; D call uncertain. This CDR3 has 13 residues. CDR1 is SEHNR and CDR2 is FQNEAQ in the germline V gene (reference sequence). Trimming stripped 6 bases from V and 6 bases from J, with 12 bases between. CDR3: CASSQENSQPQHF. The CDR3 DNA reads TGTGCCAGCAGTCAAGAAAACTCTCAGCCCCAGCATTTT.

The V and J genes are TRBV3-1 and TRBJ2-4, with 13 bases identical to TRBD2. The CDR3 consists of 16 residues. CDR1 and CDR2 (germline): LGHDT, YNNKEL (reference sequence). Trimming removed 4 bases from V and 11 bases from J; junction bases left unmatched: 11. The CDR3 region is CASSPGTSGVRILQYF. CDR3 nucleotide sequence: TGTGCCAGCAGCCCAGGGACTAGCGGGGTGAGGATACTTCAGTACTTC.

This clonotype was seen repeatedly, ten times or more. The V and J genes are TRBV2 and TRBJ2-3; D may match TRBD1 or TRBD2 (5 bases each). Germline V gene lookup returns CDR1 SNHLY and CDR2 FYNNEI. V lost 4 bases, J lost 3 bases, and 17 bases lay in between. The CDR3 consists of 16 residues. CDR3 DNA: TGTGCCAGCAGTGCAAGACAGTCTGAGGGTACAGATACGCAGTATTTT. It translates to CASSARQSEGTDTQYF.

V usage is TRBV30 and J usage is TRBJ1-5; 7 bases are shared with TRBD1. The germline CDR1 and CDR2 sequences are GTSNPN and SVGIG (reference sequence). CDR3 length: 14 amino acids. The V gene end was trimmed by 5 bases and the J gene end by 2 bases; junction bases not matched to a gene: 6. CDR3 sequence: CAWETGMGNQPQHF. Here the CDR3 DNA reads TGTGCCTGGGAGACAGGGATGGGCAATCAGCCCCAGCATTTT.

The CDR3: CASSTGTSSSSAYEQYF. The CDR3 bases are TGTGCCAGCTCCACCGGGACTAGCAGTTCCTCCGCCTACGAGCAGTACTTC. V is TRBV9 and J is TRBJ2-7, with 9 bases that match TRBD2. Germline CDR1 is SGDLS and CDR2 is YYNGEE. The CDR3 spans 17 residues. The V gene end was trimmed by 7 bases and the J gene end by 2 bases; junction bases not matched to a gene: 16.

This chain joins TRBV27 and TRBJ2-3; D is unclear. The CDR3 contains 14 residues. V was trimmed by 4 bases and J by 2 bases, leaving 10 bases between them. Per germline, CDR1 MNHEY and CDR2 SMNVEV (reference sequence). The CDR3 DNA reads as TGTGCCAGCAGTTCCCCCTGGTTCACAGATACGCAGTATTTT. Translated: CASSSPWFTDTQYF.

J is TRBJ2-7 and V is TRBV7-2, with 10 bases identical to TRBD2. The CDR3 is 15 residues long. Germline V gives CDR1 SGHTA, CDR2 FQGNSA. The V gene end was trimmed by 3 bases and the J gene end by 4 bases; junction bases not matched to a gene: 6. For the CDR3, the DNA is TGTGCCAGCAGCTTGATTGTGACTAGCGGGTACGAGCAGTACTTC. This gives the protein CASSLIVTSGYEQYF.

The chain combines TRBV6-2 or TRBV6-3 with TRBJ2-1; 8 nucleotides match TRBD1. The CDR3 runs 16 residues. With 6 bases clipped from V and 9 bases from J, the junction kept 16 bases outside the gene matches. CDR1 is MNHEY, CDR2 SVGEGT, per germline. Written as DNA, the CDR3 is TGTGCCAGCAGCCAAAGGGCAGGGGGCTTCGGCGGTGAGCAGTTCTTC. Translation gives CASSQRAGGFGGEQFF.

The chain links TRBV3-1 to TRBJ1-1, with TRBD1 as a possible D gene (5 bases). CDR3 length equals 14 residues. Trimming took 4 bases from V and 7 from J, leaving 16 bases between them. The V gene's germline CDR1 is LGHDT and CDR2 YNNKEL (reference sequence). CDR3 bases: TGTGCCAGCAGCCGGAATGGGGTGGGGGGTGAAGCTTTCTTT. The encoded protein is CASSRNGVGGEAFF.

V is TRBV28 and J is TRBJ2-3; the D gene is possibly TRBD1 (6 bases). CDR1 and CDR2 from the germline V gene are MDHEN and SYDVKM. The CDR3 length is 16 residues. Trimming left V 6 bases short and J 0 bases short, with 16 bases between. The CDR3 loop reads CASSSGQLVSTDTQYF. The CDR3, as DNA: TGTGCCAGCAGCTCCGGACAGCTGGTTAGCACAGATACGCAGTATTTT.

The genes are TRBV27 and TRBJ2-7; 9 nucleotides agree with TRBD1. The J segment lost 2 bases and the V segment lost 7 bases, leaving 18 bases of the junction unmatched. Germline CDR1 is MNHEY and CDR2 is SMNVEV (reference sequence). This CDR3 spans 18 amino acids. CDR3 nucleotide sequence: TGTGCCAGCACTCGACTCACTGGAGGGGGACAGGGAGCCTACGAGCAGTACTTC. It translates to CASTRLTGGGQGAYEQYF.

The chain joins TRBV4-1 to TRBJ1-5; D might be TRBD1 (5 bases). This CDR3 has 14 amino acids. V lost 4 bases to trimming and J lost 5 bases, with 12 bases between them. Germline V CDR1 and CDR2: MGHRA, YSYEKL. Written as DNA, the CDR3 is TGCGCCAGCAGCCTCAATTCGGGGGATCAGCCCCAGCATTTT. Its protein is CASSLNSGDQPQHF.

The chain joins TRBV27 to TRBJ1-4, with 9 positions matching TRBD1. The germline gives CDR1 MNHEY, CDR2 SMNVEV (reference sequence). CDR3 length equals 17 residues. V dropped 4 bases and J dropped 3; count of bases not matched to a gene: 9. The CDR3 spells CASSSRGTGRPNEKLFF. The CDR3 DNA sequence: TGTGCCAGCAGTTCCCGGGGGACAGGGCGGCCTAATGAAAAACTGTTTTTT.

This clonotype was found a few times. The chain has TRBV12-3 or TRBV12-4 and TRBJ2-1; 11 positions agree with TRBD2. V lost 5 bases, J lost 7 bases, and 7 bases stayed unmatched. There are 15 residues in the CDR3. CDR3 sequence: CASSDSGRARNEQFF. The CDR3 DNA reads TGTGCCAGCAGTGATAGCGGGAGGGCCAGGAATGAGCAGTTCTTC.

This clonotype showed up just a few times. This chain connects TRBV12-3 or TRBV12-4 to TRBJ2-5; 15 nucleotides match TRBD2. The CDR3 is 19 residues long. Trimming cost V 2 bases and J 2 bases; bases outside gene matches: 9. CDR3 in DNA: TGTGCCAGCAGTTTAATCTTTGAGGGACTAGCGGGAGGACAAGAGACCCAGTACTTC. This encodes CASSLIFEGLAGGQETQYF.